These 18 T cell receptor beta chains were all obtained from the same sample, sequenced in a study of shared clonotypes between healthy human individuals. The protocol was immunoSEQ multiplex PCR, while the TCRdb copy is restricted to in-frame clones and leaves out a portion. The table shows some 690,000 clones, with about nine tenths occurring only once. The sequenced material came from memory CD8+ T cells from PBMCs. Noted subset: CD45RO+ cells pooled with CCR7-negative TemRA cells. These receptors were collected from a man in his late teens or twenties in good health. Some clones in this sample may be carry-over from other donors' samples.

The V call is TRBV19, the J call TRBJ2-7, with 9 bases that match TRBD1. Germline-derived CDR1 and CDR2 are LNHDA and SQIVND (reference sequence). The V and J ends lost 3 bases and 3 bases, in that order; junction bases with no gene match: 3. The length of the CDR3 is 14 residues. The DNA of the CDR3 is TGTGCCAGTAGTATTACAGGGGGCGTCTACGAGCAGTACTTC. This sequence encodes CASSITGGVYEQYF.

The chain joins TRBV9 to TRBJ2-3; D possibly matches TRBD1 or TRBD2 (6 bases each). Trimming took off 3 bases at V and 5 bases at J, with 13 bases between the two ends. This CDR3 comprises 14 residues. From germline, CDR1 is SGDLS and CDR2 YYNGEE. Here the CDR3 reads CASSARGARDTQYF. As DNA, the CDR3 is TGTGCCAGCAGCGCGAGGGGGGCGAGAGATACGCAGTATTTT.

V and J are TRBV19 and TRBJ2-7; D is possibly TRBD1 or TRBD2 (5 bases each). The germline gives CDR1 LNHDA, CDR2 SQIVND (reference sequence). Trimming took 6 bases from V and 0 from J, leaving 12 bases between them. The CDR3 has 14 amino acids. In nucleotides, the CDR3 is TGTGCCAGTAGACCGGGACCTAGCTCCTACGAGCAGTACTTC. It codes for CASRPGPSSYEQYF.

The V call is TRBV19, the J call TRBJ2-5; no firm D call. V was trimmed by 1 base and J by 5 bases, leaving 17 bases between them. The germline V gene has CDR1 LNHDA and CDR2 SQIVND (reference sequence). The CDR3 sequence is 16 residues long. The CDR3 sequence is CASSIGQLSVSETQYF. Written as DNA, the CDR3 is TGTGCCAGTAGTATAGGGCAGCTATCCGTATCGGAGACCCAGTACTTC.

The rearrangement links TRBV28 to TRBJ1-2; D unclear. Trimming shortened V by 8 bases and J by 4 bases, and 14 bases separated the two germline ends. In germline, CDR1 is MDHEN, CDR2 SYDVKM. The CDR3 consists of 13 residues. The CDR3 spells CASGREATYGYTF. The CDR3 DNA reads TGTGCCAGCGGTCGGGAAGCCACCTATGGCTACACCTTC.

The V and J genes are TRBV5-6 and TRBJ2-7; D not certain. This CDR3 is built from 15 residues. Germline CDR1 reads SGHDT; CDR2 reads YYEEEE. Trimming took off 1 base at V and 0 bases at J, with 11 bases between the two ends. The CDR3 region has the DNA TGTGCCAGCAGCTTGTTGCCAGCGCTCTCCTACGAGCAGTACTTC. It is translated as CASSLLPALSYEQYF.

As DNA, the CDR3 is TGCAGCGTTGGAAAGCGGGAGCAGTTCTTC. It yields the protein CSVGKREQFF. V usage is TRBV29-1 and J usage is TRBJ2-1, with D tentatively TRBD2 (5 bases). Germline V gene data show CDR1 as SQVTM and CDR2 as ANQGSEA. The CDR3 is made up of 10 amino acids. The ends were cut back, 4 bases at V and 10 bases at J, with 8 bases in the middle.

V and J are TRBV10-2 and TRBJ1-2; weak D call: TRBD1 (5 bases). This CDR3 spans 13 amino acids. Germline CDR1 reads WSHSY; CDR2 reads SAAADI. The V and J ends lost 10 bases and 1 base respectively, with 13 bases between them. In DNA form, the CDR3 reads TGCGCCACGGCACAGGCTTTTAACTATGGCTACACCTTC. This sequence encodes CATAQAFNYGYTF.

The gene calls are TRBV4-3 and TRBJ2-5, with TRBD2 identical over 15 bases. The J call may be wrong; the DNA end is better matched by TRBJ2-7. CDR1 is LGHNA, CDR2 YSLEER, per germline. CDR3 size: 20 residues. The CDR3, as DNA: TGCGCCAGCAGCGCGGGAGTCGGGACTAGCGGGAGGTATACACCTTACGAGCAGTACTTC. The encoded protein is CASSAGVGTSGRYTPYEQYF.

In this sample, this clone turned up once. The chain links TRBV27 to TRBJ1-2; D ambiguous. This CDR3 has 15 residues. Germline V CDR1 and CDR2: MNHEY, SMNVEV (reference sequence). The V end was cut by 2 bases, the J end by 6 bases, with 16 bases between. CDR3: CASSLERYTRDGYTF. CDR3 DNA sequence: TGTGCCAGCAGTTTAGAACGGTACACGAGGGATGGCTACACCTTC.

The V gene is TRBV11-3, the J gene TRBJ2-2; tentatively, D is TRBD1 or TRBD2 (5 bases each). The V and J ends lost 5 bases and 0 bases respectively, with 16 bases between them. This CDR3 has 17 amino acids. Looked up from germline, CDR1 is SGHNT and CDR2 is YENEEA. In DNA, the CDR3 is TGTGCCAGCAGCCTAAGGACCTTGGGACCGAACACCGGGGAGCTGTTTTTT. The encoded protein is CASSLRTLGPNTGELFF.

This chain links TRBV4-1 with TRBJ2-5; TRBD2 aligns across 9 bases. Germline V gives CDR1 MGHRA, CDR2 YSYEKL. V lost 1 base and J lost 9; bases outside the gene matches: 15. The CDR3 consists of 17 residues. The CDR3 DNA sequence: TGCGCCAGCAGCCAAGGACAGCGGGAGGTCCCTCGAGTGCCCCAGTACTTC. It is translated as CASSQGQREVPRVPQYF.

The genes are TRBV28 and TRBJ2-7; D is possibly TRBD1 (5 bases). Germline CDR1 reads MDHEN; CDR2 reads SYDVKM. Deletions cut 5 bases from V and 2 bases from J, with 10 bases between. CDR3 length: 13 residues. The CDR3 is CASSPDRPYEQYF. CDR3 bases: TGTGCCAGCAGTCCCGACAGACCCTACGAGCAGTACTTC.

The J gene is TRBJ1-2, the V gene TRBV6-1, with TRBD1 as a possible D gene (5 bases). Trimming pared 1 base from V and 0 bases from J, leaving 15 bases between. This CDR3 spans 17 amino acids. Germline-derived CDR1 and CDR2 are MNHNS and SASEGT. The CDR3 protein is CASSEGGEQAANYGYTF. The DNA of the CDR3 is TGTGCCAGCAGTGAAGGGGGCGAGCAAGCTGCTAACTATGGCTACACCTTC.

The chain joins TRBV11-1 to TRBJ2-3; D gene ambiguous. V was shortened by 1 base and J by 0 bases, with 14 bases between the two germline ends. CDR1 is SGHAT, CDR2 FQDESV, per germline (reference sequence). The CDR3 is 17 amino acids. CDR3 loop: CASSLGWASISTDTQYF. DNA for the CDR3: TGTGCCAGCAGCTTAGGGTGGGCCAGCATCAGCACAGATACGCAGTATTTT. The full variable domain, in which reference TRBV11-1 and TRBJ2-3 provide the parts outside the CDR3, is EAEVAQSPRYKITEKSQAVAFWCDPISGHATLYWYRQILGQGPELLVQFQDESVVDDSQLPKDRFSAERLKGVDSTLKIQPAELGDSAMYLCASSLGWASISTDTQYFGPGTRLTVL.

The CDR3 nucleotides are TGTGCCAGCAGGCTGGGAGGGTTCAGTGAGCAGTTCTTC. Residues: CASRLGGFSEQFF. This chain connects TRBV27 to TRBJ2-1; 7 bases align to TRBD2. Germline CDR1 MNHEY, CDR2 SMNVEV (reference sequence). The CDR3 covers 13 residues. V was pared by 6 bases and J by 9 bases, with 8 bases of the junction left unmatched.

This clone was detected ten times or more. The chain recombines TRBV7-6 with TRBJ2-1, with D perhaps matching TRBD2 (5 bases). Germline CDR1 is SGHVS and CDR2 is FNYEAQ. The CDR3 length is 13 residues. The V and J ends lost 1 base and 10 bases respectively, with 11 bases between them. The chain's CDR3 is CASSLGTLTEQFF. The CDR3 DNA reads as TGTGCCAGCAGCTTAGGGACTTTAACGGAGCAGTTCTTC.

This rearrangement joins TRBV2 to TRBJ2-7; the D is unclear. The CDR3 loop spans 10 amino acids. V was cut by 5 bases and J by 6 bases, with 5 bases left in between. CDR1 and CDR2 from the germline V gene are SNHLY and FYNNEI. CDR3 bases: TGTGCCAGCAGTTTTGGCGAGCAGTACTTC. Translation: CASSFGEQYF. Using reference TRBV2 and TRBJ2-7 for the parts outside the CDR3, the full variable domain is EPEVTQTPSHQVTQMGQEVILRCVPISNHLYFYWYRQILGQKVEFLVSFYNNEISEKSEIFDDQFSVERPDGSNFTLKIRSTKLEDSAMYFCASSFGEQYFGPGTRLTVT.